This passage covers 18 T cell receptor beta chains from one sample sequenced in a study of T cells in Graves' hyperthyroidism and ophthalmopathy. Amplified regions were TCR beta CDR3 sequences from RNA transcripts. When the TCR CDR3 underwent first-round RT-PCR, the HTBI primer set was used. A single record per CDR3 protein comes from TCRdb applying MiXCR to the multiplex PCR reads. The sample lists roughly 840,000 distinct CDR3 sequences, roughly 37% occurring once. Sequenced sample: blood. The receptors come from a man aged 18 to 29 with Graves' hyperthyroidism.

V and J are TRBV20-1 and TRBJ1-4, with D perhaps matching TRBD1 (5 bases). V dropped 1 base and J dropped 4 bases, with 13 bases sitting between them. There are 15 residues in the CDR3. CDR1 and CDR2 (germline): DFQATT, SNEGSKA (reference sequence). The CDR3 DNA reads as TGCAGTGCTAGAGGGCAGGGAGGGGATAATGAAAAACTGTTTTTT. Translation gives CSARGQGGDNEKLFF.

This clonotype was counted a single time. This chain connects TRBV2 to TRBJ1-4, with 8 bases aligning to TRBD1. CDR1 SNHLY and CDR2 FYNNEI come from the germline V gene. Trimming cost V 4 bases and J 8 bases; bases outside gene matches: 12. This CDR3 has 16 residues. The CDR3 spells CASSAPPGTGSEKLFF. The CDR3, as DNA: TGTGCCAGCAGTGCACCTCCCGGGACAGGTTCCGAAAAACTGTTTTTT.

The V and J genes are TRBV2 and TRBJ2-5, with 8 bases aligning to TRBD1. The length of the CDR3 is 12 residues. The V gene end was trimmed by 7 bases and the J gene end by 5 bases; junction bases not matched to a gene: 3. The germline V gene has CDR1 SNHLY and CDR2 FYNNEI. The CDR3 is CASNGQGETQYF. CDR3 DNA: TGTGCCAGCAACGGACAGGGTGAGACCCAGTACTTC.

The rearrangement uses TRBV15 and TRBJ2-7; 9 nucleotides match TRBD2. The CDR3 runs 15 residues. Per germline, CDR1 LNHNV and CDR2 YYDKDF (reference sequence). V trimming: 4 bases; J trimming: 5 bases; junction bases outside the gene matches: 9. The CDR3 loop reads CATSKGTSSGDEQYF. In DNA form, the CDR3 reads TGTGCCACCAGCAAAGGGACTAGCTCGGGGGACGAGCAGTACTTC.

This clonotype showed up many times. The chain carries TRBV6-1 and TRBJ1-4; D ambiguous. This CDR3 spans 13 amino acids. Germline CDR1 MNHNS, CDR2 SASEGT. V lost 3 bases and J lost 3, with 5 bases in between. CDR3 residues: CASSDWANEKLFF. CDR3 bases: TGTGCCAGCAGTGACTGGGCTAATGAAAAACTGTTTTTT.

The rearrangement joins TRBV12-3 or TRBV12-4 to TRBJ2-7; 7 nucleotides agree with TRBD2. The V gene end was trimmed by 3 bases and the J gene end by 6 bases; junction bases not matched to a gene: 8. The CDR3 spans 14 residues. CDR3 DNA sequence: TGTGCCAGCAGTTTGGGGTGGGTAGCGGGCGAGCAGTACTTC. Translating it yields CASSLGWVAGEQYF.

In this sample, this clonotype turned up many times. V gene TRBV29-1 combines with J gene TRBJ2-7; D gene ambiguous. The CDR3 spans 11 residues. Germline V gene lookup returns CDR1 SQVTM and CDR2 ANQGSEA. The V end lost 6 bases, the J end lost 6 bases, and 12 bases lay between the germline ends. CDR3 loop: CSVGLLREQYF. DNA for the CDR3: TGCAGCGTGGGTCTCCTTCGCGAGCAGTACTTC.

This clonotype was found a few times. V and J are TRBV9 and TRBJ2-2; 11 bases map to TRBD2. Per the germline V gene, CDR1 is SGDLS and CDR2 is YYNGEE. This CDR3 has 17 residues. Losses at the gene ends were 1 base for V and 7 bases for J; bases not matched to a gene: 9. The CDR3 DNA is TGTGCCAGCAGCGTACTGACTAGCGGGAAGGTCGGCGGGGAGCTGTTTTTT. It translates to CASSVLTSGKVGGELFF.

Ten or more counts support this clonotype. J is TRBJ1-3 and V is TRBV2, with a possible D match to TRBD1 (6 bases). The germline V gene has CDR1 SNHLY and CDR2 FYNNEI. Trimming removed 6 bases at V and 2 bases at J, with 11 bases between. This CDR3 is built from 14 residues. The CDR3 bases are TGTGCCAGCAGCACAGGGCTTACTGGAAACACCATATATTTT. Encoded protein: CASSTGLTGNTIYF.

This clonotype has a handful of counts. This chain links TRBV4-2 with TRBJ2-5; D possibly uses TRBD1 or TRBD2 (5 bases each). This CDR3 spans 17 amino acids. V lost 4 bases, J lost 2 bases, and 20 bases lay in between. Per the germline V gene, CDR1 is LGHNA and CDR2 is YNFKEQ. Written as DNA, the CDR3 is TGTGCCAGCAGCCCCGGGACGTCACCCAAATCACAAGAGACCCAGTACTTC. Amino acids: CASSPGTSPKSQETQYF.

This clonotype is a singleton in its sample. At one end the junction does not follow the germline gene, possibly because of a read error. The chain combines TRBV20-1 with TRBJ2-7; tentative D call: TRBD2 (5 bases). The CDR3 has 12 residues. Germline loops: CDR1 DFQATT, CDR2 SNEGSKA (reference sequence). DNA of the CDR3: TGCAGTGCTCCTACGACGGGGTACGAGCAGTACTTT. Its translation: CSAPTTGYEQYF.

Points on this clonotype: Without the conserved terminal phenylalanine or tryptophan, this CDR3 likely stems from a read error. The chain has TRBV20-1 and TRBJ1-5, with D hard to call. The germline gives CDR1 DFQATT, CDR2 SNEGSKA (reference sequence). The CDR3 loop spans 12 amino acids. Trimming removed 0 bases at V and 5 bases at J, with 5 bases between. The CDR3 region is CSARDNDQPQHL. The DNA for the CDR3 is TGCAGTGCTAGAGATAACGATCAGCCCCAGCATCTT.

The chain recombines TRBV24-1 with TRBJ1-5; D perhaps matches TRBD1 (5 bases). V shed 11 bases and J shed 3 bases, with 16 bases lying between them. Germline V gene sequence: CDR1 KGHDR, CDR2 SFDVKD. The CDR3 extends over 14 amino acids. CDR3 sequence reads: CASGKGSFNQPQHF. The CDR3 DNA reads TGTGCCAGCGGCAAGGGGTCTTTCAATCAGCCCCAGCATTTT.

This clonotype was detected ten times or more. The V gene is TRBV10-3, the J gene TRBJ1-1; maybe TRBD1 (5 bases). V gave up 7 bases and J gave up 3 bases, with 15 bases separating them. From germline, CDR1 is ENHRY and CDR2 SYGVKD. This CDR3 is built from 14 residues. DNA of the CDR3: TGTGCCATCACCGGACACGGAGGAGACACTGAAGCTTTCTTT. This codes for CAITGHGGDTEAFF.

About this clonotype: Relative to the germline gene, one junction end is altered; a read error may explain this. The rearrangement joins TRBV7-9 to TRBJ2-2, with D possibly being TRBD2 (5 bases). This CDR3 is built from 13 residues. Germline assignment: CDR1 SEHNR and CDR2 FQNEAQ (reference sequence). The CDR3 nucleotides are TGTGCCAGCAGATCCGACACCACCGGGGAACTGTTTTTT. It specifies CASRSDTTGELFF. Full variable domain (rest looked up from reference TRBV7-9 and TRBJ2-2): DTGVSQNPRHKITKRGQNVTFRCDPISEHNRLYWYRQTLGQGPEFLTYFQNEAQLEKSRLLSDRFSAERPKGSFSTLEIQRTEQGDSAMYLCASRSDTTGELFFGEGSRLTVL.

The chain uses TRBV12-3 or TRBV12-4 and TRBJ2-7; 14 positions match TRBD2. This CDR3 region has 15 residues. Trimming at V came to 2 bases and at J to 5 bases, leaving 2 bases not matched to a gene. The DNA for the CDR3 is TGTGCCAGCAGTTTACGGGGACTAGCGGGAGACGAGCAGTACTTC. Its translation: CASSLRGLAGDEQYF.

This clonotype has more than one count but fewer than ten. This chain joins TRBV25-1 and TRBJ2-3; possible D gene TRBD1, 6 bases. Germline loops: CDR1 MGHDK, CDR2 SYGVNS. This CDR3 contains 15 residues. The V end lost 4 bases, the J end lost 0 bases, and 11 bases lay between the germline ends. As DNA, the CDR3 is TGTGCCAGCAGTGGCATACAGGGCAGCACAGATACGCAGTATTTT. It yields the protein CASSGIQGSTDTQYF. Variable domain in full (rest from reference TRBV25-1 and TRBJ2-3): EADIYQTPRYLVIGTGKKITLECSQTMGHDKMYWYQQDPGMELHLIHYSYGVNSTEKGDLSSESTVSRIRTEHFPLTLESARPSHTSQYLCASSGIQGSTDTQYFGPGTRLTVL.

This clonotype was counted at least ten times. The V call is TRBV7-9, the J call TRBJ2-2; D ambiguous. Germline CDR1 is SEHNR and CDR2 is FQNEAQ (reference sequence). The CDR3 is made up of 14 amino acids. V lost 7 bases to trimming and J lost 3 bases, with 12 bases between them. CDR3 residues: CASNPLDDTGELFF. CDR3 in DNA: TGTGCCAGCAACCCATTGGACGACACCGGGGAGCTGTTTTTT.